This TCR beta chain is from a study of cytomegalovirus exposure and HLA in healthy donors. Primers for the PCR totalled 60 Vbeta and 13 Jbeta. Data came from immunoSEQ multiplex PCR; TCRdb stores just in-frame clones and leaves some out. Seen here are about 94,000 clones, about 62% observed once, and the top ten hold 3% to 5%. From germline, CDR1 is SGHNT and CDR2 YYREEE (reference sequence). There are 14 residues in the CDR3. The V gene end was trimmed by 1 base and the J gene end by 7 bases; junction bases not matched to a gene: 6. Material: PBMCs. J is TRBJ2-7 and V is TRBV5-4; 9 nucleotides agree with TRBD1. The TCR sequence derives from a young man in good health and CMV-seronegative. CDR3 loop: CASSLFGTGKEQYF. The CDR3 nucleotides read TGTGCCAGCAGCTTGTTCGGGACAGGGAAAGAGCAGTACTTC. Filled out from reference TRBV5-4 and TRBJ2-7, the complete variable domain reads ETGVTQSPTHLIKTRGQQVTLRCSSQSGHNTVSWYQQALGQGPQFIFQYYREEENGRGNFPPRFSGLQFPNYSSELNVNALELDDSALYLCASSLFGTGKEQYFGPGTRLTVT.